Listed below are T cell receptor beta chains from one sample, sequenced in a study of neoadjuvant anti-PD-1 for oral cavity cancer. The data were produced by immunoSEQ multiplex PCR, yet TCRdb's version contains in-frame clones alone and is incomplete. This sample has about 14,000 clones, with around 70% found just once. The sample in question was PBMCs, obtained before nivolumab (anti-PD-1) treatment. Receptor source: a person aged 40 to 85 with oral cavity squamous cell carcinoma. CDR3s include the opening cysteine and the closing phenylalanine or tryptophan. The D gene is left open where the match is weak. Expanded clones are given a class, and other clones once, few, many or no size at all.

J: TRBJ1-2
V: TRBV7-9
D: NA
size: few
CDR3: CASSLMSRGRGGYTF
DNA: TGTGCCAGCAGCTTAATGAGCAGGGGACGGGGTGGCTACACCTTC

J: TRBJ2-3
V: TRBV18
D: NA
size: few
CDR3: CASSSSGPQIPDTQYF
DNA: TGTGCCAGCTCATCCTCCGGGCCCCAGATCCCAGATACGCAGTATTTT

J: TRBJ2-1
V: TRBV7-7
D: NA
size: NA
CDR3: CASSLQGPYNEQFF
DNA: TGTGCCAGCAGCTTACAGGGGCCTTACAATGAGCAGTTCTTC

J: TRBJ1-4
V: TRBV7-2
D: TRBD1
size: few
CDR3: CASSYRGTNEKLFF
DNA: TGTGCCAGCAGCTACAGGGGGACTAATGAAAAACTGTTTTTT

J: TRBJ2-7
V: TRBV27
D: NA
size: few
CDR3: CASSPYTTSYEQYF
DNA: TGTGCCAGCAGTCCCTACACTACCTCCTACGAGCAGTACTTC

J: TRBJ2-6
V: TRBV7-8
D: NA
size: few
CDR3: CASSLAQGRTGGSGANVLTF
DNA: TGTGCCAGCAGCTTAGCCCAAGGGAGGACAGGTGGCTCTGGGGCCAACGTCCTGACTTTC

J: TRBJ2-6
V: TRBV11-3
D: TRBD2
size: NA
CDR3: CASSSSGSSSGANVLTF
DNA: TGTGCCAGCAGCAGTAGCGGGTCAAGCTCTGGGGCCAACGTCCTGACTTTC

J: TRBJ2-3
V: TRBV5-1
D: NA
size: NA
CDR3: CASSLLPAQDTQYF
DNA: TGCGCCAGCAGCTTGTTGCCCGCCCAAGATACGCAGTATTTT

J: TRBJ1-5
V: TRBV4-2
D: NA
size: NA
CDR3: CASSPIRDGNQPQHF
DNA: TGTGCCAGCAGCCCAATCCGGGACGGCAATCAGCCCCAGCATTTT

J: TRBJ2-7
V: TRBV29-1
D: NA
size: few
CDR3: CSVPKGSSYEQYF
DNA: TGCAGCGTCCCTAAGGGGAGCTCCTACGAGCAGTACTTC

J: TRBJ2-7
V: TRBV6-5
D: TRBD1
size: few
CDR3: CASRQGVREQYF
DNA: TGTGCCAGCAGACAGGGGGTTCGCGAGCAGTACTTC

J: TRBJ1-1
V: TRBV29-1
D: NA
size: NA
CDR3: CSVDSVNTEAFF
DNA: TGCAGCGTTGATTCAGTGAACACTGAAGCTTTCTTT

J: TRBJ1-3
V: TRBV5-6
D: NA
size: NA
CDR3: CASSRLFSGNTIYF
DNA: TGTGCCAGCAGCAGACTGTTCTCTGGAAACACCATATATTTT

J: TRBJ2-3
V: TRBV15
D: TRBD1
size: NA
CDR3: CATSRRGQGTTDTQYF
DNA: TGTGCCACCAGCAGACGGGGACAGGGTACCACAGATACGCAGTATTTT

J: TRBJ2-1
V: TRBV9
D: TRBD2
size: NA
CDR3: CASSVIAGAHNEQFF
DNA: TGTGCCAGCAGCGTCATAGCGGGAGCCCACAATGAGCAGTTCTTC

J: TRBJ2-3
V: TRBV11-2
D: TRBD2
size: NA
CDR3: CASSPGTSGGAADTQYF
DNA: TGTGCCAGCAGCCCCGGGACTAGCGGGGGGGCAGCAGATACGCAGTATTTT

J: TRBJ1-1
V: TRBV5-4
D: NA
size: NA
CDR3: CASNLPNTEAFF
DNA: TGTGCCAGCAATTTACCGAACACTGAAGCTTTCTTT

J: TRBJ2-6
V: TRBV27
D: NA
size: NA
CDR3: CASSPGALGANVLTF
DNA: TGTGCCAGCAGTCCGGGGGCGCTAGGGGCCAACGTCCTGACTTTC

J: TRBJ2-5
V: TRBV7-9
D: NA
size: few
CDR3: CASSLTDSQETQYF
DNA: TGTGCCAGCAGCTTAACGGACAGCCAAGAGACCCAGTACTTC

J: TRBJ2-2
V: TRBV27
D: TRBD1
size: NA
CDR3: CASSLGDRAGELFF
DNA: TGTGCCAGCAGTTTAGGCGACAGGGCCGGGGAGCTGTTTTTT

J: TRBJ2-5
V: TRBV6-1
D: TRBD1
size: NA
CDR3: CASRGTVRETQYF
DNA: TGTGCCAGCAGGGGGACAGTAAGAGAGACCCAGTACTTC

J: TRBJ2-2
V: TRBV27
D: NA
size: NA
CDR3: CASSLNRNTGELFF
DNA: TGTGCCAGCAGTTTAAACCGGAACACCGGGGAGCTGTTTTTT

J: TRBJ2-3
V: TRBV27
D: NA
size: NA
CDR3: CASSLRLGSGYTDTQYF
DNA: TGTGCCAGCAGTTTAAGGTTAGGGTCGGGGTACACAGATACGCAGTATTTT

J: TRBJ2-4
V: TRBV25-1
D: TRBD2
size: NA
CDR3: CASKASSGLGDKNIQYF
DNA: TGTGCCAGCAAAGCCTCTAGCGGGCTTGGTGACAAAAACATTCAGTACTTC

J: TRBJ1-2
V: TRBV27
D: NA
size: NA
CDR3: CASSHRGFREHGYTF
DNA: TGTGCCAGCAGTCATAGGGGGTTTCGGGAGCATGGCTACACCTTC

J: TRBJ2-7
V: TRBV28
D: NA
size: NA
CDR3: CASSSASYEQYF
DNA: TGTGCCAGCAGTTCCGCCTCCTACGAGCAGTACTTC

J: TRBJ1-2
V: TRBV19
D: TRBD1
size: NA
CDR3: CASSNIGTGHNYGYTF
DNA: TGTGCCAGTAGTAATATCGGGACAGGGCATAACTATGGCTACACCTTC

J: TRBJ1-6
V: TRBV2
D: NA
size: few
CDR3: CASSSQGTGDSPLHF
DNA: TGTGCCAGCAGTTCTCAGGGCACGGGGGATTCACCCCTCCACTTT

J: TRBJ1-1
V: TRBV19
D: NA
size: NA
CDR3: CASSIATDTEAFF
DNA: TGTGCCAGTAGTATAGCTACGGACACTGAAGCTTTCTTT

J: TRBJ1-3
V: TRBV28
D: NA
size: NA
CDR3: CASSPLLGTSGNTIYF
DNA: TGTGCCAGCAGTCCTCTCCTCGGGACGTCTGGAAACACCATATATTTT

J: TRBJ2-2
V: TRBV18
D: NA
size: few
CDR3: CASSPGTRTGELFF
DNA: TGTGCCAGCTCACCTGGAACCCGGACCGGGGAGCTGTTTTTT

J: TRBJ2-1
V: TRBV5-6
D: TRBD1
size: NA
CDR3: CASSLQVGQGRYNEQFF
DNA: TGTGCCAGCAGCTTGCAGGTTGGACAGGGGAGGTACAATGAGCAGTTCTTC

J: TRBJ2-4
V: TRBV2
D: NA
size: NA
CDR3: CASRLTSYIQYF
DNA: TGTGCCAGCAGGCTGACTAGTTACATTCAGTACTTC

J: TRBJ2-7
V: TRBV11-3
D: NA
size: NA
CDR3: CASSLVSYEQYF
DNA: TGTGCCAGCAGCTTAGTATCCTACGAGCAGTACTTC

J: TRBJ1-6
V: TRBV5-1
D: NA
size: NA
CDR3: CASSLYRQANNSPLHF
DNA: TGCGCCAGCAGCCTTTACAGACAGGCGAATAATTCACCCCTCCACTTT

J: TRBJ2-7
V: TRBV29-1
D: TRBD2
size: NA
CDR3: CSGGGGGQHEQYF
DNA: TGCAGCGGGGGCGGGGGGGGCCAGCACGAGCAGTACTTC

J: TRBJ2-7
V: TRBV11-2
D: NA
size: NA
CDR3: CASSPLAIGFSEQYF
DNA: TGTGCCAGCAGCCCTTTAGCGATTGGGTTTAGTGAGCAGTACTTC

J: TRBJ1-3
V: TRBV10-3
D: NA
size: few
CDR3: CAISEGHGNTIYF
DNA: TGTGCCATCAGTGAGGGGCACGGAAACACCATATATTTT

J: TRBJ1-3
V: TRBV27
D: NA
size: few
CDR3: CASSPDYTGGNTIYF
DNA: TGTGCCAGCAGCCCCGATTATACGGGTGGAAACACCATATATTTT

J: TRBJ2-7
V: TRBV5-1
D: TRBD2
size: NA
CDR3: CASSPRLAVYEQYF
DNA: TGCGCCAGCAGCCCCCGACTAGCGGTCTACGAGCAGTACTTC